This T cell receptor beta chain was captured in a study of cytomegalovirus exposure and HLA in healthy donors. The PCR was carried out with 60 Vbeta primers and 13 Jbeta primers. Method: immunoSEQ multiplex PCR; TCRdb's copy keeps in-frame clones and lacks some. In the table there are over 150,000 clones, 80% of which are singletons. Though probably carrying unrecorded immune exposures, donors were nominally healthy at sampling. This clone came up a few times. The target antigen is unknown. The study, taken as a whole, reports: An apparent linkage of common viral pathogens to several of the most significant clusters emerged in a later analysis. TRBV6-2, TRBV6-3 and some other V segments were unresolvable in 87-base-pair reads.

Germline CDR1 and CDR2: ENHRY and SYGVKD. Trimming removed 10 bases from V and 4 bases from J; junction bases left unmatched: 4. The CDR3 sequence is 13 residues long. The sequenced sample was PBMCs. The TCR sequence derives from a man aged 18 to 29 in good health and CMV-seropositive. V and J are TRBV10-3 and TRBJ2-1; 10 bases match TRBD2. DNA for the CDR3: TGTGCCACCGGACTAGCGGAGTACAATGAGCAGTTCTTC. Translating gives CATGLAEYNEQFF.